This passage covers 6 T cell receptor beta chains from one sample sequenced in a study of blood T cell repertoires in COVID-19. Libraries were prepared by immunoSEQ multiplex PCR; TCRdb keeps only in-frame clonotypes and omits some of them. This sample carries approximately 260,000 clones, approximately 88% of them seen once, and the ten largest clones take approximately 2.2%. Sequencing input: peripheral blood. These receptors all come from a man aged 45-65 years with acute or convalescent COVID-19.

The chain uses TRBV12-5 and TRBJ2-7, with D possibly matching TRBD1 (6 bases). V shed 0 bases and J shed 4 bases, with 19 bases lying between them. This CDR3 is 17 amino acids long. CDR1 is LGHNT, CDR2 FRNRAP, per germline. CDR3 region: CASGLVPGTRVWYEQYF. The DNA of the CDR3 is TGTGCTAGTGGTTTGGTACCCGGGACAAGGGTGTGGTACGAGCAGTACTTC.

The CDR3 coding sequence is TGTGCCAGCTCATCGGACAGGGGGTGGCAGCCCCAGCATTTT. It encodes CASSSDRGWQPQHF. The rearrangement joins TRBV18 to TRBJ1-5; 10 bases are shared with TRBD1. With 5 bases clipped from V and 7 bases from J, the junction kept 5 bases outside the gene matches. From germline, CDR1 is KGHSH and CDR2 LQKENI. The CDR3 is 14 residues long.

This chain's CDR3 is CSVGGTFGETQYF. The CDR3 nucleotides read TGCAGCGTTGGTGGGACTTTCGGAGAGACCCAGTACTTC. The chain recombines TRBV29-1 with TRBJ2-5, with TRBD2 as a possible D gene (6 bases). V was cut by 4 bases and J by 4 bases, with 13 bases left in between. The CDR3 is 13 amino acids. Germline CDR1 SQVTM, CDR2 ANQGSEA.

The chain carries TRBV11-2 and TRBJ1-1; tentatively, D is TRBD1 (5 bases). Trimming removed 4 bases at V and 1 base at J, with 7 bases between. Looked up from germline, CDR1 is SGHAT and CDR2 is FQNNGV. The CDR3 covers 13 residues. The CDR3 bases are TGTGCCAGCAGCTCCGACAGGAACACTGAAGCTTTCTTT. This gives the protein CASSSDRNTEAFF.

The table lists this clone with a few counts. Other DNA sequences in this sample translate to the same CDR3. This chain joins TRBV7-3 and TRBJ1-1; TRBD1 might be the D (5 bases). The length of the CDR3 is 13 residues. Germline lookup yields CDR1 SGHTA and CDR2 FQGTGA. Trimming left V 4 bases short and J 4 bases short, with 10 bases between. CDR3 in DNA: TGTGCCAGCAGCTCAGGGCAGGGCACTGAAGCTTTCTTT. It codes for CASSSGQGTEAFF.

This clone appeared a single time. The chain recombines TRBV6-5 with TRBJ1-1; the match to TRBD1 covers 8 bases. V was pared by 6 bases and J by 1 base, with 4 bases of the junction left unmatched. The CDR3 sequence is 14 residues long. In germline, CDR1 is MNHEY, CDR2 SVGAGI. In nucleotides, the CDR3 is TGTGCCAGCAGCTCAACAGGGGGGAACACTGAAGCTTTCTTT. Protein product: CASSSTGGNTEAFF.